The sequence of this T cell receptor beta chain was determined in a study of blood T cell repertoires in COVID-19. Study overall: The United States, Italy and Spain supplied acute and convalescent COVID-19 samples. T cells, B-cell-depleted T cells, or PBMCs provided the cDNA or gDNA that served as material.

The data were produced by immunoSEQ multiplex PCR, yet TCRdb's version contains in-frame clones alone and is incomplete. The repertoire includes 150,000 to 200,000 clones, 87% of them detected once, and 20% to 25% sits in the top ten. CDR3 length: 17 amino acids. Between the trimmed V and J ends, which lost 0 bases and 0 bases, there was a span of 14 bases. CDR1 and CDR2 (germline): SGHRS, YFSETQ. The chain links TRBV5-1 to TRBJ2-3; D call uncertain. The clonotype was recovered from a man in his sixties with active or convalescent COVID-19. The sequencing sample was made of peripheral blood. In nucleotides, the CDR3 is TGCGCCAGCAGCTTGGGAATCTCGAGAACTAGCACAGATACGCAGTATTTT. This codes for CASSLGISRTSTDTQYF.